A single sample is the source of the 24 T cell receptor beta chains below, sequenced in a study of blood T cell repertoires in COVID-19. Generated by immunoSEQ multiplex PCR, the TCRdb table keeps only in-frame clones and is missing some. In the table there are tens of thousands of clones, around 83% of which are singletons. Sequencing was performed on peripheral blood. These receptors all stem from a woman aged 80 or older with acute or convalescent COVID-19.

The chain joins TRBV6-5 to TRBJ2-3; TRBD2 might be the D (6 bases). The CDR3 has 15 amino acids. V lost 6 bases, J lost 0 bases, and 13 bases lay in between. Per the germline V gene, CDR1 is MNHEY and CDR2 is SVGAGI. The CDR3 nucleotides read TGTGCCAGCAGGGGGGGAGTATCTAGCACAGATACGCAGTATTTT. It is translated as CASRGGVSSTDTQYF.

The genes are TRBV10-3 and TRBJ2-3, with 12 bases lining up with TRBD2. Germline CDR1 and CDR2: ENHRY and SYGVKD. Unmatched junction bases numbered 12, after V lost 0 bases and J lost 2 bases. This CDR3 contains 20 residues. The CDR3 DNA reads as TGTGCCATCAGTGAGTCGCTAGCGGGGGGGCCAGGTGGACACACAGATACGCAGTATTTT. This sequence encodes CAISESLAGGPGGHTDTQYF.

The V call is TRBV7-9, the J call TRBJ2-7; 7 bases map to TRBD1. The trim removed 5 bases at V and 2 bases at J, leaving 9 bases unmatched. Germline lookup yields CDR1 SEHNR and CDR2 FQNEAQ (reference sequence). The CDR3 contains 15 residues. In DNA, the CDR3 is TGTGCCAGCAGCCCGCCTATCGGGACAGCCTACGAGCAGTACTTC. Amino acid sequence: CASSPPIGTAYEQYF.

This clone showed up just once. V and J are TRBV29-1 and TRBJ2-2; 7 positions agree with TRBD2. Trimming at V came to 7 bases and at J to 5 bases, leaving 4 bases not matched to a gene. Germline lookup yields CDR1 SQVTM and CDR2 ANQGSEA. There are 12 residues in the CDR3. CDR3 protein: CSAGEGTGELFF. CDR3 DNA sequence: TGCAGCGCCGGGGAGGGGACCGGGGAGCTGTTTTTT.

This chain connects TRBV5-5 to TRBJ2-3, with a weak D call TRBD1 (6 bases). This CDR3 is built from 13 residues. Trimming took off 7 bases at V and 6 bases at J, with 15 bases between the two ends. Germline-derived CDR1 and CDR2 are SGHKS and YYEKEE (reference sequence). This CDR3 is CASAPTGQDTQYF. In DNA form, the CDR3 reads TGTGCCAGCGCACCGACAGGCCAGGATACGCAGTATTTT.

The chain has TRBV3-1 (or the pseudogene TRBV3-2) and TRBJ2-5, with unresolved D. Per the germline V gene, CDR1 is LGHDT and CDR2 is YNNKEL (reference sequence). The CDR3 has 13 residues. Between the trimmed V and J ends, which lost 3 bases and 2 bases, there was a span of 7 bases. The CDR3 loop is CASSQNQQETQYF. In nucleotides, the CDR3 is TGTGCCAGCAGCCAGAACCAGCAAGAGACCCAGTACTTC.

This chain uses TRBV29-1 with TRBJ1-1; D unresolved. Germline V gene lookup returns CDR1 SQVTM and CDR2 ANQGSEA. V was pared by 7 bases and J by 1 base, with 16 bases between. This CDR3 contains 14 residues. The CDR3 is CSGQMNFGNTEAFF. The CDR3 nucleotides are TGCAGCGGCCAAATGAACTTTGGGAACACTGAAGCTTTCTTT.

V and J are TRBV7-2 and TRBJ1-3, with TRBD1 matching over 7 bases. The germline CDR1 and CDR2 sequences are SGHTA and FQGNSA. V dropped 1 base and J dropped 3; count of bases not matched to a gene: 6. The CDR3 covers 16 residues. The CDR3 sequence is CASSLDGTVGGNTIYF. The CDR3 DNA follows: TGTGCCAGCAGCTTAGACGGGACAGTGGGTGGAAACACCATATATTTT.

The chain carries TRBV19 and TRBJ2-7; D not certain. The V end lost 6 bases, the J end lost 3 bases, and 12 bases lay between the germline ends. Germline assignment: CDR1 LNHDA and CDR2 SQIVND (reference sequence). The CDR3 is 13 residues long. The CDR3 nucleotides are TGTGCCAGTAGCGTTACCGACAACTACGAGCAGTACTTC. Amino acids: CASSVTDNYEQYF.

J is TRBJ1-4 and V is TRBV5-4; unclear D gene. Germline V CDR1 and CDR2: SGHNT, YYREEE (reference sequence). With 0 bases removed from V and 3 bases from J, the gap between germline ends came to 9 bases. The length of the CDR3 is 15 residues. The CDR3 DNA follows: TGTGCCAGCAGCTTGGGCGGGGAAGCTAATGAAAAACTGTTTTTT. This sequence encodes CASSLGGEANEKLFF.

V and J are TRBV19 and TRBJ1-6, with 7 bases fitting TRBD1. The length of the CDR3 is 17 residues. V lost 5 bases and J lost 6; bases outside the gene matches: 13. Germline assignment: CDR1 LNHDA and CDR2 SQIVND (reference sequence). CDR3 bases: TGTGCCAGTAGTCAGTCCCGGGACAGTCTTGGTAATTCACCCCTCCACTTT. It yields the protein CASSQSRDSLGNSPLHF.

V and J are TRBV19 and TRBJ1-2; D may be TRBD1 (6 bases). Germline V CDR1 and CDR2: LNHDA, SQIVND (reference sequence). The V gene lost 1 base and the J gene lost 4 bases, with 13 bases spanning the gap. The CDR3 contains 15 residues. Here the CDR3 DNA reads TGTGCCAGTAGTATAGCCCGACAGGATTTCTATGGCTACACCTTC. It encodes CASSIARQDFYGYTF.

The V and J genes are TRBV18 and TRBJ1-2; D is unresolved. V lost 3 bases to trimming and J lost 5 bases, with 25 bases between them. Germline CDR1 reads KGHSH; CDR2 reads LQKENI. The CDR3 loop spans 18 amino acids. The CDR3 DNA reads TGTGCCAGCTCACCCCAGACGGTGCGGGCGGACTCGATTTATGGCTACACCTTC. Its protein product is CASSPQTVRADSIYGYTF.

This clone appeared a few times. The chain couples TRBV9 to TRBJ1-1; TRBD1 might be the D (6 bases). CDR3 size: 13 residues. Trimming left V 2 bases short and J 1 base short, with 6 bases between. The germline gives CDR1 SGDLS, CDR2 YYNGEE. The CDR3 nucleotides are TGTGCCAGCAGCGTGACAGGGAACACTGAAGCTTTCTTT. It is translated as CASSVTGNTEAFF.

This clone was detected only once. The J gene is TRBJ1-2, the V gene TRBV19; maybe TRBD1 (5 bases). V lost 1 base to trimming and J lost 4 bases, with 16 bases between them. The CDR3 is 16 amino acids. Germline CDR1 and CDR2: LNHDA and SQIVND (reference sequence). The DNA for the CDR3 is TGTGCCAGTAGTATAGGAGTCGGGGGAAGGAGCTATGGCTACACCTTC. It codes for CASSIGVGGRSYGYTF.

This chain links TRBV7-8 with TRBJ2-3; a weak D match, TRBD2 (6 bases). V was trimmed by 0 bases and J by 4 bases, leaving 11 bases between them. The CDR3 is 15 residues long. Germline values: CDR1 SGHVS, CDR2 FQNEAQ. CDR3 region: CASSLAGGRPDTQYF. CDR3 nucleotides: TGTGCCAGCAGCTTAGCGGGGGGTCGCCCAGATACGCAGTATTTT.

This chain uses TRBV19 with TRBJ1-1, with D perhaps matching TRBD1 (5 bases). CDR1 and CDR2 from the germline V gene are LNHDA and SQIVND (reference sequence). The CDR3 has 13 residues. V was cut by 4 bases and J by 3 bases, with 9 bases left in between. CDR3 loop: CASSTTGDTEAFF. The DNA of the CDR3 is TGTGCCAGTAGTACTACGGGGGACACTGAAGCTTTCTTT.

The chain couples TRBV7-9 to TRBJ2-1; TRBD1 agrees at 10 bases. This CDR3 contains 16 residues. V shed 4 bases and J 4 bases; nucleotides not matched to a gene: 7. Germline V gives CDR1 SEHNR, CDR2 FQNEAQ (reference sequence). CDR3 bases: TGTGCCAGCAGCTCCGGACAGGGGGGTAATTACAATGAGCAGTTCTTC. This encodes CASSSGQGGNYNEQFF.

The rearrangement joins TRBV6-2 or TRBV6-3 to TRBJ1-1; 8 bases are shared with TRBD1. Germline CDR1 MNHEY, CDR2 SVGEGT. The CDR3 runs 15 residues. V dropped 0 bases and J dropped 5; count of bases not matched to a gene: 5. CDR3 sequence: CASSYSGQGITEAFF. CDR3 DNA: TGTGCCAGCAGTTACTCCGGACAGGGAATAACTGAAGCTTTCTTT.

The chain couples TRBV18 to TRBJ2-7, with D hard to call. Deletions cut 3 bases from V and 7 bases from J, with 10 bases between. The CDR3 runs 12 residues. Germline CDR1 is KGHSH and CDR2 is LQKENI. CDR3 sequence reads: CASSPVRGEQYF. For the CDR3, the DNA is TGTGCCAGCTCACCGGTCAGAGGAGAGCAGTACTTC.

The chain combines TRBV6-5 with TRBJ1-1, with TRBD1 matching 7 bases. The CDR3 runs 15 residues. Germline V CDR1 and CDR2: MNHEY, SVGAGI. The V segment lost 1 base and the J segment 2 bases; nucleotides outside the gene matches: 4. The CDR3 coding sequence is TGTGCCAGCAGTTACTTAGGGGGCGGCAACACTGAAGCTTTCTTT. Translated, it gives CASSYLGGGNTEAFF.

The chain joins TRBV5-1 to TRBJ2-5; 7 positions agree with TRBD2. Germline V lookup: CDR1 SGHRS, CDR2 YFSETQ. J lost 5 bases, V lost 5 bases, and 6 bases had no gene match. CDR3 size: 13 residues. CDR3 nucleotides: TGCGCCAGCAGTCGGGAGGTTCAGGAGACCCAGTACTTC. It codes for CASSREVQETQYF.

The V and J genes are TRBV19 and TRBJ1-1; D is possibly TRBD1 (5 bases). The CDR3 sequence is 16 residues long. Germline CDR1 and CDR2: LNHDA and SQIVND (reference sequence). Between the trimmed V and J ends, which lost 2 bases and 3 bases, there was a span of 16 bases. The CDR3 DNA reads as TGTGCCAGTAGTATACTCGGGGAGGGGATGGACACTGAAGCTTTCTTT. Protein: CASSILGEGMDTEAFF.

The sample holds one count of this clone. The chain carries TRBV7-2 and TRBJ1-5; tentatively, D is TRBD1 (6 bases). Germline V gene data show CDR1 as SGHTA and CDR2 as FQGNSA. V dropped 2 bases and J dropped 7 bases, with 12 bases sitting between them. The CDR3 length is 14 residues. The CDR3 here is CASSLTAQGQPQHF. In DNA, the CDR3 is TGTGCCAGCAGCTTAACAGCCCAGGGGCAGCCCCAGCATTTT. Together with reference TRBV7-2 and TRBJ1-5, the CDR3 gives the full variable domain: GAGVSQSPSNKVTEKGKDVELRCDPISGHTALYWYRQSLGQGLEFLIYFQGNSAPDKSGLPSDRFSAERTGGSVSTLTIQRTQQEDSAVYLCASSLTAQGQPQHFGDGTRLSIL.